These 23 T cell receptor beta chains originate from one sample sequenced in a study of cytomegalovirus exposure and HLA in healthy donors. Amplification used 60 Vbeta primers and 13 Jbeta primers. The method was immunoSEQ multiplex PCR; TCRdb's version includes in-frame clones alone and lacks a portion of them. The data contain 110,000 to 150,000 clones, about 80% of them singletons. The sample comprised PBMCs. Receptor source: a male donor in good health and CMV-seronegative.

V and J are TRBV4-3 and TRBJ2-7; 7 bases align to TRBD2. CDR3 length equals 15 residues. CDR1 is LGHNA and CDR2 is YSLEER in the germline V gene. Germline trimming cut 0 bases from V and 6 bases from J; bases unmatched to any gene: 8. The CDR3 sequence: CASSQESAGVTEQYF. The CDR3 DNA follows: TGCGCCAGCAGCCAAGAGTCGGCGGGGGTGACCGAGCAGTACTTC.

This chain uses TRBV5-1 with TRBJ1-1, with a weak D call TRBD1 (6 bases). V was trimmed by 3 bases and J by 0 bases, leaving 9 bases between them. The length of the CDR3 is 14 residues. The germline gives CDR1 SGHRS, CDR2 YFSETQ. For the CDR3, the DNA is TGCGCCAGCAGCTCAACAGGGATGAACACTGAAGCTTTCTTT. Translation: CASSSTGMNTEAFF.

This chain uses TRBV2 with TRBJ1-3; D might be TRBD1 (6 bases). Trimming removed 7 bases from V and 5 bases from J, with 15 bases in between. CDR1 and CDR2 (germline): SNHLY, FYNNEI. The CDR3 loop spans 14 amino acids. The CDR3 sequence is CASTKSGGRNTIYF. The CDR3 nucleotides are TGTGCCAGCACCAAAAGTGGGGGCCGAAACACCATATATTTT.

V usage is TRBV29-1 and J usage is TRBJ2-7; D gene uncertain. This CDR3 has 12 amino acids. V shed 7 bases and J shed 3 bases, with 13 bases lying between them. Looked up from germline, CDR1 is SQVTM and CDR2 is ANQGSEA. The CDR3 here is CSAHGASYEQYF. The CDR3 DNA reads TGCAGCGCTCACGGAGCAAGCTACGAGCAGTACTTC.

The V call is TRBV7-9, the J call TRBJ2-3; D unclear. Germline CDR1 and CDR2: SEHNR and FQNEAQ (reference sequence). The V and J ends lost 2 bases and 0 bases respectively, with 9 bases between them. The CDR3 runs 15 residues. The CDR3, as DNA: TGTGCCAGCAGCTTACGGAGCCAAAGCACAGATACGCAGTATTTT. This encodes CASSLRSQSTDTQYF.

The chain has TRBV27 and TRBJ1-2; D ambiguous. V was clipped by 2 bases and J by 0 bases, with 7 bases between them. Germline CDR1 reads MNHEY; CDR2 reads SMNVEV (reference sequence). The CDR3 runs 14 residues. CDR3 bases: TGTGCCAGCAGTTTAACTGTTACTAACTATGGCTACACCTTC. This sequence encodes CASSLTVTNYGYTF.

The J gene is TRBJ1-4, the V gene TRBV4-3, with 8 bases that match TRBD1. The CDR3 runs 18 residues. The V gene's germline CDR1 is LGHNA and CDR2 YSLEER. The ends lost 3 bases at V and 7 bases at J; junction bases unmatched: 16. CDR3 nucleotides: TGCGCCAGCAGCCACACCTACCCGGACAGGGCGAAAACTGAAAAACTGTTTTTT. This encodes CASSHTYPDRAKTEKLFF.

This clone was observed a handful of times. The chain joins TRBV2 to TRBJ2-7; 7 bases map to TRBD1. Trimming at V came to 10 bases and at J to 1 base, leaving 4 bases not matched to a gene. Germline assignment: CDR1 SNHLY and CDR2 FYNNEI. CDR3 length: 12 residues. CDR3 region: CATRTGSYEQYF. The CDR3 DNA is TGTGCCACCCGGACAGGTTCCTACGAGCAGTACTTC.

CDR3 region: CASSPPELRQVGTEAFF. DNA for the CDR3: TGTGCCAGCTCACCACCGGAACTCCGTCAGGTGGGCACTGAAGCTTTCTTT. The chain couples TRBV18 to TRBJ1-1; D remains ambiguous. This CDR3 is 17 amino acids long. The germline gives CDR1 KGHSH, CDR2 LQKENI. Trimming pared 0 bases from V and 4 bases from J, leaving 18 bases between.

The rearrangement uses TRBV5-1 and TRBJ2-7; TRBD1 matches at 10 bases. There are 14 residues in the CDR3. In germline, CDR1 is SGHRS, CDR2 YFSETQ. V gave up 2 bases and J gave up 6 bases; unmatched junction bases: 5. The CDR3 here is CASSFRDRGSEQYF. CDR3 bases: TGCGCCAGCAGCTTCCGGGACAGGGGATCCGAGCAGTACTTC.

This rearrangement joins TRBV4-1 to TRBJ1-2; TRBD1 is a possible D gene (5 bases). The CDR3 length is 13 residues. The ends were cut back, 2 bases at V and 3 bases at J, with 7 bases in the middle. Germline CDR1 MGHRA, CDR2 YSYEKL. As DNA, the CDR3 is TGCGCCAGCAGCCAATTGGGGCACTATGGCTACACCTTC. This translates into CASSQLGHYGYTF.

V usage is TRBV5-5 and J usage is TRBJ1-3; no clear D. The CDR3 has 13 amino acids. The germline V gene encodes CDR1 SGHKS and CDR2 YYEKEE (reference sequence). Trimming left V 1 base short and J 8 bases short, with 10 bases between. Written as DNA, the CDR3 is TGTGCCAGCAGCTTGATTCCGCAGGACACCATATATTTT. It codes for CASSLIPQDTIYF.

The chain recombines TRBV2 with TRBJ2-6, with D perhaps matching TRBD2 (5 bases). The germline V and J ends were trimmed by 5 bases and 0 bases, with 11 bases remaining between them. The CDR3 length is 16 residues. Germline values: CDR1 SNHLY, CDR2 FYNNEI. The CDR3 sequence is CASSPRGLSGANVLTF. CDR3 DNA sequence: TGTGCCAGCAGTCCTCGGGGTCTCTCTGGGGCCAACGTCCTGACTTTC.

CDR3: CASKRGTTGELFF. DNA for the CDR3: TGTGCCAGCAAAAGGGGAACTACCGGGGAGCTGTTTTTT. The rearrangement uses TRBV27 and TRBJ2-2; a possible D gene is TRBD1 (5 bases). Germline values: CDR1 MNHEY, CDR2 SMNVEV (reference sequence). V was shortened by 7 bases and J by 5 bases, with 11 bases between the two germline ends. The CDR3 runs 13 residues.

The V call is TRBV4-3, the J call TRBJ2-3; TRBD2 aligns across 10 bases. Unmatched junction bases numbered 4, after V lost 0 bases and J lost 1 base. CDR3 size: 17 residues. Germline V CDR1 and CDR2: LGHNA, YSLEER. CDR3 loop: CASSQDSGGWGTDTQYF. The CDR3 nucleotides are TGCGCCAGCAGCCAAGATAGCGGGGGGTGGGGCACAGATACGCAGTATTTT.

This clone was seen a few times. This chain connects TRBV6-1 to TRBJ1-1; D gene uncertain. This CDR3 comprises 16 residues. Germline-derived CDR1 and CDR2 are MNHNS and SASEGT. The germline V and J ends were trimmed by 1 base and 3 bases, with 15 bases remaining between them. CDR3 sequence: CASSEGLGSVDTEAFF. The CDR3 coding sequence is TGTGCCAGCAGTGAAGGTCTAGGGAGCGTTGACACTGAAGCTTTCTTT.

This clone was detected a few times. The genes are TRBV5-1 and TRBJ2-7, with 8 bases aligning to TRBD2. V gave up 0 bases and J gave up 4 bases; unmatched junction bases: 6. The length of the CDR3 is 15 residues. The germline V gene encodes CDR1 SGHRS and CDR2 YFSETQ. The CDR3: CASSLGLAGAYEQYF. The CDR3 coding sequence is TGCGCCAGCAGCTTGGGGCTAGCGGGTGCGTACGAGCAGTACTTC. Full variable domain (remainder filled in from reference TRBV5-1 and TRBJ2-7): KAGVTQTPRYLIKTRGQQVTLSCSPISGHRSVSWYQQTPGQGLQFLFEYFSETQRNKGNFPGRFSGRQFSNSRSEMNVSTLELGDSALYLCASSLGLAGAYEQYFGPGTRLTVT.

The chain employs TRBV5-5 and TRBJ1-2, with TRBD1 matching over 7 bases. From germline, CDR1 is SGHKS and CDR2 YYEKEE (reference sequence). The CDR3 has 13 amino acids. V lost 4 bases and J lost 8; bases outside the gene matches: 8. DNA for the CDR3: TGTGCCAGCAGCGGGCAGGGGGATTACGGCTACACCTTC. Translating gives CASSGQGDYGYTF.

The genes are TRBV4-1 and TRBJ2-7; the D is unclear. The CDR3 length is 17 residues. The germline gives CDR1 MGHRA, CDR2 YSYEKL. The V and J ends lost 1 base and 4 bases respectively, with 20 bases between them. CDR3 nucleotides: TGCGCCAGCAGCCAAGTATATCAGGTCGCGAACTCATACGAGCAGTACTTC. Its translation is CASSQVYQVANSYEQYF.

Only one count was recorded for this clone. This rearrangement joins TRBV4-3 to TRBJ2-3; D perhaps matches TRBD2 (6 bases). V shed 0 bases and J shed 2 bases, with 18 bases lying between them. The germline gives CDR1 LGHNA, CDR2 YSLEER. The length of the CDR3 is 18 residues. CDR3 amino acids: CASSQDYWARGDTDTQYF. The CDR3 nucleotides read TGCGCCAGCAGCCAAGATTACTGGGCTCGCGGGGACACAGATACGCAGTATTTT.

The V gene is TRBV27, the J gene TRBJ1-6; D not certain. The CDR3 loop spans 15 amino acids. V lost 3 bases and J 6 bases, leaving 12 bases between the germline ends. The germline CDR1 and CDR2 sequences are MNHEY and SMNVEV (reference sequence). CDR3 coding DNA: TGTGCCAGCAGTTTTCTGCCAGGAGGTAATTCACCCCTCCACTTT. Its protein product is CASSFLPGGNSPLHF.

This chain uses TRBV4-1 with TRBJ1-1; D is perhaps TRBD1 (5 bases). This CDR3 has 14 residues. With 4 bases removed from V and 3 bases from J, the gap between germline ends came to 12 bases. Germline V CDR1 and CDR2: MGHRA, YSYEKL. Here the CDR3 reads CASSPGGGHTEAFF. The CDR3 nucleotides read TGCGCCAGCAGCCCCGGCGGGGGACACACTGAAGCTTTCTTT.

The chain uses TRBV6-5 and TRBJ2-7, with a possible D match to TRBD2 (5 bases). Trimming cost V 7 bases and J 4 bases, with 14 bases left between them. Germline lookup yields CDR1 MNHEY and CDR2 SVGAGI. There are 13 residues in the CDR3. The chain's CDR3 is CASTRDPRYEQYF. Here the CDR3 DNA reads TGTGCCAGCACTCGGGATCCGCGGTACGAGCAGTACTTC.